A single sample is the source of the 25 T cell receptor beta chains below, sequenced in a study of T cell responses to AZD1222 COVID-19 vaccine. Clones were read by immunoSEQ multiplex PCR, and TCRdb kept only the in-frame ones, dropping some. The sample lists almost 70,000 clones; 75% to 90% were seen once. Sequencing was performed on peripheral blood, taken 28 days after the second AZD1222 dose. The receptors were gathered from an adult who received the AZD1222 COVID-19 vaccine.

The chain recombines TRBV6-5 with TRBJ1-5, with 9 bases lining up with TRBD1. This CDR3 has 13 amino acids. The ends lost 4 bases at V and 7 bases at J; junction bases unmatched: 2. Germline values: CDR1 MNHEY, CDR2 SVGAGI. This chain's CDR3 is CASSLDRGQPQHF. CDR3 nucleotide sequence: TGTGCCAGCAGTTTGGACAGGGGACAGCCCCAGCATTTT.

The chain recombines TRBV7-2 with TRBJ2-1; TRBD1 matches 9 bases. With 6 bases clipped from V and 4 bases from J, the junction kept 10 bases outside the gene matches. The CDR3 totals 16 residues. Per germline, CDR1 SGHTA and CDR2 FQGNSA. This chain's CDR3 is CASSSAGTGRYNEQFF. DNA of the CDR3: TGTGCCAGCAGTTCAGCCGGGACAGGGAGATACAATGAGCAGTTCTTC. The complete variable domain, with remaining parts taken from reference TRBV7-2 and TRBJ2-1, reads GAGVSQSPSNKVTEKGKDVELRCDPISGHTALYWYRQSLGQGLEFLIYFQGNSAPDKSGLPSDRFSAERTGGSVSTLTIQRTQQEDSAVYLCASSSAGTGRYNEQFFGPGTRLTVL.

This chain connects TRBV5-6 to TRBJ1-4; 9 nucleotides agree with TRBD1. J lost 0 bases, V lost 4 bases, and 4 bases had no gene match. Germline values: CDR1 SGHDT, CDR2 YYEEEE. The CDR3 is made up of 16 amino acids. CDR3 region: CASSRGTGTTNEKLFF. CDR3 nucleotide sequence: TGTGCCAGCAGCCGTGGGACAGGGACAACTAATGAAAAACTGTTTTTT.

The chain carries TRBV3-1 (or the pseudogene TRBV3-2) and TRBJ1-1; unclear D gene. The germline V gene encodes CDR1 LGHDT and CDR2 YNNKEL (reference sequence). V was cut by 4 bases and J by 1 base, with 7 bases left in between. CDR3 length equals 13 residues. CDR3 DNA sequence: TGTGCCAGCAGCCGGGGAGGGAACACTGAAGCTTTCTTT. It specifies CASSRGGNTEAFF.

The chain carries TRBV6-6 and TRBJ1-6; possibly TRBD1 for D (5 bases). V was cut by 2 bases and J by 7 bases, with 9 bases left in between. This CDR3 region has 14 residues. Germline V lookup: CDR1 MNHNY, CDR2 SVGAGI (reference sequence). In nucleotides, the CDR3 is TGTGCCAGCAGTTACAGGGGAGGCAATTCACCCCTCCACTTT. Translating it yields CASSYRGGNSPLHF.

V usage is TRBV27 and J usage is TRBJ1-1, with a tentative D call TRBD1 (6 bases). Trimming took 6 bases from V and 5 from J, leaving 22 bases between them. Germline CDR1 and CDR2: MNHEY and SMNVEV (reference sequence). This CDR3 spans 16 amino acids. CDR3 region: CASSLVGGARGTEAFF. CDR3 sequence (DNA): TGTGCCAGCAGCCTCGTAGGGGGGGCAAGGGGGACTGAAGCTTTCTTT.

The rearrangement joins TRBV6-5 to TRBJ1-3, with D perhaps matching TRBD1 (5 bases). Trimming pared 3 bases from V and 0 bases from J, leaving 12 bases between. CDR3 length: 16 residues. CDR1 is MNHEY and CDR2 is SVGAGI in the germline V gene. The CDR3 sequence is CASSYGGSRSGNTIYF. The CDR3 DNA reads as TGTGCCAGCAGTTATGGGGGTTCCCGCTCTGGAAACACCATATATTTT.

This clone was recorded a few times. V usage is TRBV30 and J usage is TRBJ1-2; D is perhaps TRBD1 (5 bases). Germline lookup yields CDR1 GTSNPN and CDR2 SVGIG (reference sequence). V dropped 5 bases and J dropped 4 bases, with 11 bases sitting between them. This CDR3 contains 12 residues. The CDR3 loop reads CAWGAGFYGYTF. Here the CDR3 DNA reads TGTGCCTGGGGGGCGGGGTTCTATGGCTACACCTTC.

With respect to this clone: The junction and the germline gene differ at one end; a read error may be behind it. J is TRBJ2-3 and V is TRBV7-7; 10 nucleotides line up with TRBD2. CDR1 and CDR2 from the germline V gene are SSHAT and FNYEAQ (reference sequence). There are 16 residues in the CDR3. The CDR3 protein is CASSLRAGGPADTQYF. In DNA, the CDR3 is TGTGCTAGCAGCTTAAGAGCGGGGGGGCCCGCAGATACGCAGTATTTT.

This rearrangement joins TRBV24-1 to TRBJ1-1; TRBD1 matches at 9 bases. The CDR3 has 15 residues. The V and J ends lost 4 bases and 4 bases, in that order; junction bases with no gene match: 6. The germline V gene has CDR1 KGHDR and CDR2 SFDVKD. CDR3 bases: TGTGCCACCAGTGACAGGACAGGGGCGAGCACTGAAGCTTTCTTT. Its translation is CATSDRTGASTEAFF.

The chain is built from TRBV5-4 and TRBJ1-5; D is possibly TRBD1 (6 bases). Trimming left V 0 bases short and J 1 base short, with 8 bases between. The CDR3 loop spans 15 amino acids. The germline gives CDR1 SGHNT, CDR2 YYREEE (reference sequence). As DNA, the CDR3 is TGTGCCAGCAGCTTGGGGGGGGCGAGCAATCAGCCCCAGCATTTT. This translates into CASSLGGASNQPQHF.

This clone was detected a few times. The chain links TRBV5-6 to TRBJ1-3; D call uncertain. The V end lost 0 bases, the J end lost 0 bases, and 7 bases lay between the germline ends. CDR1 SGHDT and CDR2 YYEEEE come from the germline V gene. The CDR3 has 15 residues. The CDR3 here is CASSLAGSSGNTIYF. CDR3 bases: TGTGCCAGCAGCTTGGCAGGAAGCTCTGGAAACACCATATATTTT.

The rearrangement uses TRBV6-5 and TRBJ2-2, with 7 nucleotides matching TRBD1. After removal of 9 bases from V and 6 bases from J, the junction contained 13 bases not matched to a gene. Germline V gives CDR1 MNHEY, CDR2 SVGAGI. This CDR3 has 15 residues. The CDR3 DNA reads as TGTGCCAGTTCCTTACTGGGACAGACCCCCGGGGAGCTGTTTTTT. As protein: CASSLLGQTPGELFF.

This clone was seen a handful of times. This rearrangement joins TRBV2 to TRBJ1-6, with TRBD1 identical over 8 bases. The CDR3 is made up of 15 amino acids. Germline assignment: CDR1 SNHLY and CDR2 FYNNEI. V was clipped by 3 bases and J by 9 bases; unmatched bases: 7. The CDR3, as DNA: TGTGCCAGCAGTGAGATGCAGGGGGCAGCTTCACCCCTCCACTTT. It encodes CASSEMQGAASPLHF.

This clone was recorded a few times. J is TRBJ1-1 and V is TRBV5-5; D gene uncertain. CDR1 is SGHKS, CDR2 YYEKEE, per germline (reference sequence). Trimming pared 0 bases from V and 1 base from J, leaving 7 bases between. The CDR3 is made up of 14 amino acids. The CDR3: CASSLAEGNTEAFF. The CDR3 DNA sequence: TGTGCCAGCAGCTTGGCGGAGGGGAACACTGAAGCTTTCTTT.

This chain links TRBV9 with TRBJ1-1; a possible D gene is TRBD1 (5 bases). Germline CDR1 reads SGDLS; CDR2 reads YYNGEE. Between the trimmed V and J ends, which lost 0 bases and 6 bases, there was a span of 15 bases. This CDR3 spans 15 amino acids. This CDR3 reads CASSVGTPLQAEAFF. In DNA, the CDR3 is TGTGCCAGCAGCGTAGGGACTCCTCTACAGGCTGAAGCTTTCTTT. Based on the CDR3 plus reference TRBV9 and TRBJ1-1, the full variable domain is DSGVTQTPKHLITATGQRVTLRCSPRSGDLSVYWYQQSLDQGLQFLIQYYNGEERAKGNILERFSAQQFPDLHSELNLSSLELGDSALYFCASSVGTPLQAEAFFGQGTRLTVV.

This chain connects TRBV29-1 to TRBJ2-1; D perhaps matches TRBD2 (5 bases). Between the trimmed V and J ends, which lost 6 bases and 0 bases, there was a span of 18 bases. Germline CDR1 is SQVTM and CDR2 is ANQGSEA. This CDR3 spans 16 amino acids. The CDR3: CSVREAPLYSYNEQFF. The DNA for the CDR3 is TGCAGCGTCCGGGAAGCTCCCTTATACTCCTACAATGAGCAGTTCTTC.

The rearrangement uses TRBV7-2 and TRBJ2-7; no firm D call. The CDR3 is made up of 13 amino acids. In germline, CDR1 is SGHTA, CDR2 FQGNSA. V gave up 2 bases and J gave up 4 bases, with 9 bases separating them. Written as DNA, the CDR3 is TGTGCCAGCAGCTTATCGGGTCGGTACGAGCAGTACTTC. It encodes CASSLSGRYEQYF.

The chain links TRBV3-1 (or the pseudogene TRBV3-2) to TRBJ1-1; D is uncertain. Germline values: CDR1 LGHDT, CDR2 YNNKEL (reference sequence). The length of the CDR3 is 14 residues. V lost 1 base and J lost 8, with 14 bases in between. The CDR3 region has the DNA TGTGCCAGCAGCCAAGGGGGTCGGGAGATAGAAGCTTTCTTT. This codes for CASSQGGREIEAFF.

The chain couples TRBV13 to TRBJ2-3; 11 nucleotides agree with TRBD2. Germline lookup yields CDR1 PRHDT and CDR2 FYEKMQ (reference sequence). V shed 0 bases and J 3 bases; nucleotides not matched to a gene: 2. This CDR3 spans 16 amino acids. This chain's CDR3 is CASSLGASGGTDTQYF. The CDR3 coding sequence is TGTGCCAGCAGCTTAGGAGCTAGCGGGGGGACAGATACGCAGTATTTT.

This sequence joins TRBV2 and TRBJ1-1; D is unresolved. With 3 bases removed from V and 0 bases from J, the gap between germline ends came to 11 bases. The CDR3 has 15 residues. Per germline, CDR1 SNHLY and CDR2 FYNNEI. CDR3 loop: CASSDSPAMNTEAFF. In nucleotides, the CDR3 is TGTGCCAGCAGTGATTCCCCGGCGATGAACACTGAAGCTTTCTTT.

CDR3 bases: TGTGCCAGCAGCCAGGACAGGGGTGGCAATCAGCCCCAGCATTTT. It specifies CASSQDRGGNQPQHF. The chain recombines TRBV3-1 (or the pseudogene TRBV3-2) with TRBJ1-5, with 9 nucleotides matching TRBD1. This CDR3 is built from 15 residues. Germline values: CDR1 LGHDT, CDR2 YNNKEL (reference sequence). V lost 3 bases and J lost 2; bases outside the gene matches: 2.

This sequence joins TRBV5-1 and TRBJ1-6, with TRBD1 as a possible D gene (6 bases). This CDR3 is 14 amino acids long. Looked up from germline, CDR1 is SGHRS and CDR2 is YFSETQ. The germline V and J ends were trimmed by 0 bases and 11 bases, with 12 bases remaining between them. The CDR3 protein is CASSLDQGNAPLHF. For the CDR3, the DNA is TGCGCCAGCAGCTTGGATCAGGGGAATGCACCCCTCCACTTT.

This clone was recorded a few times. As DNA, the CDR3 is TGCGCCAGCAGCCAAGGGGCAGGGACTGGGGCCAACGTCCTGACTTTC. It is translated as CASSQGAGTGANVLTF. The chain is built from TRBV4-3 and TRBJ2-6; maybe TRBD1 (5 bases). V was cut by 1 base and J by 2 bases, with 9 bases left in between. Germline V lookup: CDR1 LGHNA, CDR2 YSLEER. CDR3 length: 16 residues.

The chain is built from TRBV2 and TRBJ2-3; maybe TRBD1 (6 bases). The CDR3 runs to 16 residues. V gave up 6 bases and J gave up 5 bases, with 21 bases separating them. From germline, CDR1 is SNHLY and CDR2 FYNNEI. The CDR3 spells CASSLPATQGGDTQYF. Here the CDR3 DNA reads TGTGCCAGCAGCCTCCCGGCGACACAGGGTGGAGATACGCAGTATTTT.